This T cell receptor beta chain appears in the sequencing data of a study of T-cell memory formation after mild COVID-19. Turning to the study itself: TCR clusters were largely donor specific.

Study-wide results and limits: CD4+ contracting clones lay mainly in CM and EM, CD8+ ones in EMRA. Within pre-infection memory, some responding clones were found, suggesting cross-reactive memory joined.

This clonotype came up a few times. Antigen unknown. J was trimmed by 5 bases and V by 0 bases; bases with no gene match: 17. The CDR3 spans 19 residues. Germline-derived CDR1 and CDR2 are SGHKS and YYEKEE (reference sequence). The authors produced TCR alpha and TCR beta cDNA libraries with sample barcodes and UMIs by 5'RACE using constant-segment primers. MiXCR, applied by TCRdb to the 5' RACE reads, yields one record per CDR3 protein. The sample lists around 420,000 distinct CDR3 sequences; about 24% were seen once. Specimen: PBMCs or a T cell subset sorted from them (not recorded which). The V call is TRBV5-5, the J call TRBJ1-5; 7 bases map to TRBD1. The sequence was obtained from an adult woman who had mild COVID-19 (a few samples of this study predate the infection). Cell type and time point are not known. The chain's CDR3 is CASSLASGRGAPIDQPQHF. The CDR3 DNA follows: TGTGCCAGCAGCTTGGCAAGTGGCAGGGGGGCGCCCATTGATCAGCCCCAGCATTTT.